The 11 T cell receptor beta chains given below trace back to one sample, sequenced in a study of shared clonotypes between healthy human individuals (dated by TCRdb to 2020 to 2022). Library creation used the immunoSEQ multiplex PCR assay. This is the immuneACCESS table as TCRdb keeps it, with only in-frame sequences that have V and J called. A part of the clones is gone; compared with another copy, unresolved V genes explain less than half, and the rest is unexplained. Counted in this sample were roughly 2,300,000 clones; less than 95% of them appeared once. Of the sample, 0.37% falls within the top ten clones. The material sequenced was naive CD4+ T cells from PBMCs. The cell subset or site label, read with the paper, signifies: CD45RA+ positively selected. These receptors came from a man aged 18 to 30 in good health. Some clones in this sample may be carry-over from other donors' samples.

The chain carries TRBV9 and TRBJ2-3; maybe TRBD2 (7 bases). V shed 1 base and J shed 1 base, with 19 bases lying between them. Germline lookup yields CDR1 SGDLS and CDR2 YYNGEE. This CDR3 has 18 amino acids. CDR3 coding DNA: TGTGCCAGCAGCGTACCCAGGGGATCGGGACTACGCACAGATACGCAGTATTTT. Its protein product is CASSVPRGSGLRTDTQYF.

The chain uses TRBV19 and TRBJ1-4, with TRBD1 matching 7 bases. The ends lost 4 bases at V and 4 bases at J; junction bases unmatched: 9. Germline assignment: CDR1 LNHDA and CDR2 SQIVND (reference sequence). The CDR3 loop spans 16 amino acids. This CDR3 reads CASSTSPGQINEKLFF. CDR3 nucleotide sequence: TGTGCCAGTAGTACGTCTCCGGGACAGATTAATGAAAAACTGTTTTTT.

This clone was counted a single time. Other nucleotide sequences from this sample produce the same CDR3. This rearrangement joins TRBV5-1 to TRBJ2-3, with 7 bases fitting TRBD1. The V gene's germline CDR1 is SGHRS and CDR2 YFSETQ. CDR3 length: 14 amino acids. V lost 3 bases to trimming and J lost 4 bases; unmatched junction nucleotides: 5. CDR3 sequence reads: CASSSRTGSDTQYF. CDR3 DNA sequence: TGCGCCAGCAGCTCCCGGACAGGTTCAGATACGCAGTATTTT.

This chain joins TRBV19 and TRBJ2-1; 12 bases are shared with TRBD2. Germline lookup yields CDR1 LNHDA and CDR2 SQIVND (reference sequence). Germline trimming cut 6 bases from V and 1 base from J; bases unmatched to any gene: 10. The CDR3 loop spans 18 amino acids. This CDR3 is CASSPPTSGSWSYNEQFF. The CDR3 coding sequence is TGTGCCAGTAGCCCTCCGACTAGCGGGAGTTGGTCCTACAATGAGCAGTTCTTC.

The chain combines TRBV7-2 with TRBJ2-7, with 9 bases that match TRBD2. Looked up from germline, CDR1 is SGHTA and CDR2 is FQGNSA. Trimming at V came to 5 bases and at J to 5 bases, leaving 7 bases not matched to a gene. The CDR3 has 14 amino acids. CDR3 amino acids: CASSPVAGGHEQYF. Written as DNA, the CDR3 is TGTGCCAGCAGCCCGGTGGCGGGAGGGCACGAGCAGTACTTC.

Concerning this clone itself: This CDR3 is also generated by other DNA sequences in the sample. The chain is built from TRBV9 and TRBJ2-2, with D maybe TRBD2 (5 bases). This CDR3 region has 12 residues. The germline gives CDR1 SGDLS, CDR2 YYNGEE. The germline V and J ends were trimmed by 3 bases and 5 bases, with 5 bases remaining between them. The CDR3 DNA follows: TGTGCCAGCAGCGCGGGGACCGGGGAGCTGTTTTTT. Its translation is CASSAGTGELFF. Filled out from reference TRBV9 and TRBJ2-2, the complete variable domain reads DSGVTQTPKHLITATGQRVTLRCSPRSGDLSVYWYQQSLDQGLQFLIQYYNGEERAKGNILERFSAQQFPDLHSELNLSSLELGDSALYFCASSAGTGELFFGEGSRLTVL.

V and J are TRBV4-2 and TRBJ2-5; no firm D call. V gave up 0 bases and J gave up 1 base, with 9 bases separating them. Germline V gives CDR1 LGHNA, CDR2 YNFKEQ. The length of the CDR3 is 15 residues. The CDR3 sequence: CASSQDRIVQETQYF. The CDR3 DNA is TGTGCCAGCAGCCAAGATCGGATCGTCCAAGAGACCCAGTACTTC.

The gene calls are TRBV13 and TRBJ2-7, with 13 bases lining up with TRBD2. This CDR3 has 15 residues. V was pared by 6 bases and J by 1 base, with 3 bases of the junction left unmatched. CDR1 and CDR2 (germline): PRHDT, FYEKMQ (reference sequence). The CDR3: CASRLAGGPSYEQYF. CDR3 in DNA: TGTGCCAGCAGACTAGCGGGAGGGCCTTCCTACGAGCAGTACTTC.

V and J are TRBV27 and TRBJ2-3, with TRBD1 identical over 10 bases. J was trimmed by 4 bases and V by 1 base; bases with no gene match: 8. The CDR3 spans 17 residues. Germline V gives CDR1 MNHEY, CDR2 SMNVEV (reference sequence). The CDR3 bases are TGTGCCAGCAGTTTATGGGGACAGGGGAATTGGCCAGATACGCAGTATTTT. Amino acid sequence: CASSLWGQGNWPDTQYF.

This sequence joins TRBV7-2 and TRBJ1-4; D perhaps matches TRBD1 (6 bases). The CDR3 runs 14 residues. Looked up from germline, CDR1 is SGHTA and CDR2 is FQGNSA. The ends were cut back, 5 bases at V and 8 bases at J, with 15 bases in the middle. The CDR3 loop is CASSKQGGGEKLFF. For the CDR3, the DNA is TGTGCCAGCAGCAAACAAGGGGGAGGCGAAAAACTGTTTTTT. Full variable domain (outside the CDR3, taken from reference TRBV7-2 and TRBJ1-4): GAGVSQSPSNKVTEKGKDVELRCDPISGHTALYWYRQSLGQGLEFLIYFQGNSAPDKSGLPSDRFSAERTGGSVSTLTIQRTQQEDSAVYLCASSKQGGGEKLFFGSGTQLSVL.

This chain connects TRBV18 to TRBJ2-7; a possible D gene is TRBD1 (6 bases). The CDR3 spans 14 residues. CDR1 is KGHSH, CDR2 LQKENI, per germline. V was shortened by 1 base and J by 2 bases, with 9 bases between the two germline ends. DNA of the CDR3: TGTGCCAGCTCACCACGGACAGATCCCTACGAGCAGTACTTC. Protein sequence: CASSPRTDPYEQYF.